The 19 T cell receptor beta chains listed next were all sequenced from one sample in a study of CD8 T cells in Susac syndrome. Random hexamers primed reverse transcription of about 0.45 to 1 ug RNA. TCRdb re-called the immunoSEQ multiplex PCR reads through MiXCR, storing one row per CDR3 protein. The table includes approximately 280,000 distinct CDR3 sequences, approximately 81% detected once. The specimen was CD8+ T cells from PBMCs. The receptors derive from a human donor with multiple sclerosis.

The chain recombines TRBV23-1 with TRBJ2-4; 10 bases fit TRBD2. TRBV23-1 is an ORF for which the function is uncertain. The V and J ends lost 1 base and 2 bases, in that order; junction bases with no gene match: 8. The CDR3 is made up of 18 amino acids. CDR3 amino acids: CASSQLSSGGPTKNIQYF. The DNA of the CDR3 is TGCGCCAGCAGTCAATTATCTAGCGGGGGACCCACCAAAAACATTCAGTACTTC.

V usage is TRBV4-2 and J usage is TRBJ2-2, with unresolved D. Germline V gene sequence: CDR1 LGHNA, CDR2 YNFKEQ. Trimming cost V 0 bases and J 4 bases, with 12 bases left between them. The CDR3 runs 16 residues. CDR3 nucleotides: TGTGCCAGCAGCCAAGAGTTGCGACTTTTCACCGGGGAGCTGTTTTTT. Translation: CASSQELRLFTGELFF.

The chain links TRBV13 to TRBJ1-2; a weak D match, TRBD1 (6 bases). V gave up 5 bases and J gave up 4 bases, with 17 bases separating them. CDR1 is PRHDT, CDR2 FYEKMQ, per germline (reference sequence). This CDR3 region has 15 residues. CDR3 in amino acids: CASSLTDRSAYGYTF. As DNA, the CDR3 is TGTGCCAGCAGCCTCACCGACAGGTCCGCCTATGGCTACACCTTC.

The J gene is TRBJ1-1, the V gene TRBV27; D perhaps matches TRBD1 (5 bases). The V gene's germline CDR1 is MNHEY and CDR2 SMNVEV (reference sequence). The CDR3 contains 14 residues. The V and J ends lost 3 bases and 1 base respectively, with 9 bases between them. The CDR3 is CASSFPGPNTEAFF. The CDR3 coding sequence is TGTGCCAGCAGTTTCCCGGGGCCGAACACTGAAGCTTTCTTT.

The chain combines TRBV7-9 with TRBJ2-1, with 9 bases lining up with TRBD2. With 5 bases clipped from V and 8 bases from J, the junction kept 10 bases outside the gene matches. There are 15 residues in the CDR3. Germline V gives CDR1 SEHNR, CDR2 FQNEAQ (reference sequence). The CDR3 DNA reads TGTGCCAGCAGCCCCCCGGGGCTAGCGGGGCATGAGCAGTTCTTC. Translated, it gives CASSPPGLAGHEQFF. Together with reference TRBV7-9 and TRBJ2-1, the CDR3 gives the full variable domain: DTGVSQNPRHKITKRGQNVTFRCDPISEHNRLYWYRQTLGQGPEFLTYFQNEAQLEKSRLLSDRFSAERPKGSFSTLEIQRTEQGDSAMYLCASSPPGLAGHEQFFGPGTRLTVL.

The chain is built from TRBV7-2 and TRBJ2-4; D is unclear. Germline V gene sequence: CDR1 SGHTA, CDR2 FQGNSA. This CDR3 contains 15 residues. Trimming pared 1 base from V and 0 bases from J, leaving 7 bases between. As DNA, the CDR3 is TGTGCCAGCAGCTTAGGGTTTCTAGCCAAAAACATTCAGTACTTC. Residues: CASSLGFLAKNIQYF.

This clonotype was seen only a few times. This chain's CDR3 is CASSVGDETGELFF. CDR3 in DNA: TGTGCCAGCAGCGTAGGAGATGAAACCGGGGAGCTGTTTTTT. The chain carries TRBV9 and TRBJ2-2; D remains ambiguous. V lost 0 bases and J 5 bases, leaving 8 bases between the germline ends. CDR3 length: 14 amino acids. From germline, CDR1 is SGDLS and CDR2 YYNGEE.

This clonotype was observed a few times. CDR3 sequence (DNA): TGCGCCAGCAGCTTGACCGGTGAAGCTTTCTTT. Its protein product is CASSLTGEAFF. The chain joins TRBV5-1 to TRBJ1-1; D uncertain. Germline CDR1 SGHRS, CDR2 YFSETQ. The V and J ends lost 1 base and 7 bases respectively, with 5 bases between them. CDR3 size: 11 residues. Together with reference TRBV5-1 and TRBJ1-1, the CDR3 gives the full variable domain: KAGVTQTPRYLIKTRGQQVTLSCSPISGHRSVSWYQQTPGQGLQFLFEYFSETQRNKGNFPGRFSGRQFSNSRSEMNVSTLELGDSALYLCASSLTGEAFFGQGTRLTVV.

V gene TRBV6-5 combines with J gene TRBJ1-5; D unresolved. V was clipped by 0 bases and J by 3 bases, with 6 bases between them. The germline V gene has CDR1 MNHEY and CDR2 SVGAGI. This CDR3 has 14 residues. The CDR3 reads CASSYSESNQPQHF. DNA for the CDR3: TGTGCCAGCAGTTACTCAGAATCCAATCAGCCCCAGCATTTT.

The V gene is TRBV5-1, the J gene TRBJ2-7; 11 nucleotides align to TRBD2. Germline CDR1 is SGHRS and CDR2 is YFSETQ. The CDR3 runs to 17 residues. V shed 0 bases, J shed 0 bases, and the junction held 5 bases outside the gene matches. The CDR3 is CASSLALAGGGSYEQYF. As DNA, the CDR3 is TGCGCCAGCAGCTTGGCTCTAGCGGGAGGAGGCTCCTACGAGCAGTACTTC.

The chain is built from TRBV27 and TRBJ2-7; tentative D call: TRBD1 (6 bases). Germline-derived CDR1 and CDR2 are MNHEY and SMNVEV (reference sequence). The CDR3 length is 12 residues. Trimming removed 2 bases from V and 9 bases from J, with 11 bases in between. The DNA of the CDR3 is TGTGCCAGCAGTTTAACAGGGAACGGGCAGTACTTC. Translating gives CASSLTGNGQYF.

This chain links TRBV7-9 with TRBJ1-2; 7 bases are shared with TRBD1. Germline CDR1 reads SEHNR; CDR2 reads FQNEAQ (reference sequence). Germline trimming cut 8 bases from V and 3 bases from J; bases unmatched to any gene: 9. This CDR3 is 14 amino acids long. DNA of the CDR3: TGTGCCAGCCGGACAGGCTCAAGGGACTATGGCTACACCTTC. It codes for CASRTGSRDYGYTF.

In regard to this clonotype: An end of the junction differs from the germline gene, which may be a read error. J is TRBJ1-2 and V is TRBV7-9; no firm D call. This CDR3 is built from 11 residues. The germline V gene has CDR1 SEHNR and CDR2 FQNEAQ (reference sequence). The CDR3 loop reads CASSPAQAKVF. CDR3 bases: TGTGCCAGCAGCCCAGCCCAAGCAAAAGTCTTC. The whole variable domain, remainder taken from reference TRBV7-9 and TRBJ1-2, is DTGVSQNPRHKITKRGQNVTFRCDPISEHNRLYWYRQTLGQGPEFLTYFQNEAQLEKSRLLSDRFSAERPKGSFSTLEIQRTEQGDSAMYLCASSPAQAKVFGSGTRLTVV.

V usage is TRBV25-1 and J usage is TRBJ2-7; TRBD1 matches 10 bases. The CDR3 has 15 amino acids. The J segment lost 7 bases and the V segment lost 6 bases, leaving 12 bases of the junction unmatched. Germline V gives CDR1 MGHDK, CDR2 SYGVNS. CDR3 amino acids: CASSFPGTGDWEQYF. For the CDR3, the DNA is TGTGCCAGCAGCTTCCCCGGGACAGGGGACTGGGAGCAGTACTTC.

This chain links TRBV6-5 with TRBJ1-1, with D uncertain. Germline CDR1 MNHEY, CDR2 SVGAGI. The CDR3 extends over 9 amino acids. Trimming removed 8 bases from V and 8 bases from J, with 6 bases in between. CDR3 amino acids: CASGWEAFF. In DNA form, the CDR3 reads TGTGCCAGCGGTTGGGAAGCTTTCTTT.

The chain recombines TRBV11-2 with TRBJ2-7, with TRBD2 matching 7 bases. The germline CDR1 and CDR2 sequences are SGHAT and FQNNGV. The CDR3 is 13 amino acids. J lost 3 bases, V lost 5 bases, and 4 bases had no gene match. The CDR3 region has the DNA TGTGCCAGCAGCGTTGGGACTAACTACGAGCAGTACTTC. Translating it yields CASSVGTNYEQYF.

V gene TRBV27 combines with J gene TRBJ2-1, with 12 positions matching TRBD2. Germline trimming cut 4 bases from V and 2 bases from J; bases unmatched to any gene: 3. CDR1 and CDR2 (germline): MNHEY, SMNVEV (reference sequence). CDR3 length: 16 amino acids. The CDR3 nucleotides are TGTGCCAGCAGTTCCTCTAGCGGGAGGGCCTACAATGAGCAGTTCTTC. Its translation: CASSSSSGRAYNEQFF.

The V and J genes are TRBV2 and TRBJ2-1; D call uncertain. Trimming left V 8 bases short and J 2 bases short, with 10 bases between. This CDR3 region has 13 residues. Germline V gene sequence: CDR1 SNHLY, CDR2 FYNNEI. CDR3 DNA: TGTGCCAGCGAAGGCGGCACCTACAATGAGCAGTTCTTC. Amino acids: CASEGGTYNEQFF.

The genes are TRBV13 and TRBJ2-1; D call uncertain. Germline V gene data show CDR1 as PRHDT and CDR2 as FYEKMQ (reference sequence). Trimming cost V 5 bases and J 0 bases, with 14 bases left between them. CDR3 size: 16 residues. CDR3 protein: CASSTDGRSSYNEQFF. As DNA, the CDR3 is TGTGCCAGCAGCACGGACGGACGGAGCTCCTACAATGAGCAGTTCTTC.